This T cell receptor (beta chain) was found in a study of regulatory T cells in long-lasting Graves disease. Whole-study findings and limits: Persistent Graves' disease cases displayed lower TCR diversity than newly diagnosed ones.

V was trimmed by 4 bases and J by 2 bases, leaving 11 bases between them. The CDR3 extends over 13 amino acids. Germline V gene lookup returns CDR1 SQVTM and CDR2 ANQGSEA. This clonotype was seen more than once but under ten times. Its antigen is currently unknown. Described time point: newly diagnosed GD, antithyroid drugs for less than 3 months. PBMC RNA was the source of the TCR library. In building TCR beta libraries, iRepertoire HTBI primers were used together with Arm-PCR of CDR3 regions. TCRdb ran MiXCR on the multiplex PCR reads and lists one entry per CDR3 protein. This table has roughly 350,000 distinct CDR3 sequences, 16% appearing once. These data were also reused for a study on T cells in Graves' hyperthyroidism and ophthalmopathy.

The V gene is TRBV29-1, the J gene TRBJ1-1; perhaps TRBD1 as D (5 bases). The sequences come from peripheral blood mononuclear cells (PBMCs), collected at new diagnosis, from a patient treated with antithyroid drugs. The sequence was collected from a man between 35 and 55 years old with Graves disease. The CDR3 DNA reads TGCAGCGTTGCGCCGGGGGGTAACACTGAAGCTTTCTTT. Translation gives CSVAPGGNTEAFF.